The source of this T cell receptor beta chain is a study of early T cells in non-severe SARS-CoV-2 infection (dated by TCRdb to the early 2020s). About the full investigation: Because TCR sequencing was done on bulk RNA from unsorted whole blood, the alpha and beta chains could not be paired. Broad study findings and their caveats: Matching against VDJdb was skewed toward anti-spike CD8 responses, likely underestimated virus-specific expansions, and missed private and CD4 specificities.

Including cysteine and phenylalanine, the CDR3 has 16 amino acids. Only the CDR3 DNA is retained, 48 bases long and in frame from the first base. Looking up the germline V gene yields CDR1 SGHTA and CDR2 FQGNSA. The junction shows trimming of 5 bases on V and 3 bases on J, plus 20 bases between the germline ends. Note on this clonotype: It lacks a known antigen. No base quality information exists; no much larger clone differs at one position.

Library preparation used 5' RACE. The listed sequencing device is NextSeq 500. Unique molecular identifiers were attached to individual cDNA molecules in the TCR library protocol so that sequencing error and PCR bias could be corrected. Both TCR alpha and beta chains were sequenced, and tight co-correlation was observed between alpha and beta sequence abundances in each sample. Processing in the source paper ran as follows. V gene, J gene and CDR3 annotation of TCR sequences was performed with Decombinator V4. Expanded TCRs were defined as changing significantly between any two time points under a Poisson model with p below 0.0001. TCR abundances were normalised to the total number of TCRs sequenced in each sample and reported as counts per million. MAIT TCRs were defined by TRAV1-2 paired with TRAJ12, TRAJ20 or TRAJ33, and iNKT TCRs by TRAV10 paired with TRAJ18. A search of VDJdb, accessed on 1 November 2021, was run for TCRs annotated to CMV, EBV and SARS-CoV-2, with TCRs annotated for multiple antigens excluded. Using fastp trimming at Q25 and MiXCR clonotype assembly, TCRdb reanalyzed the public sequencing data and kept in-frame beta chains. All rows with the same CDR3 protein become a single entry with the most common DNA and genes. The V and J calls here are based on TCRdb, not the publication. In this sample the table shows 66,000 or so distinct CDR3 sequences, approximately 13% of which occur a single time. 7.5% to 9% of the sample comes from the top ten.

Set within a cohort of healthcare workers in London, UK, this nested case-control study involved weekly PCR testing of nasopharyngeal swabs along with blood sampling. Healthcare workers were recruited between 23 and 31 March 2020, during the week of the UK lockdown, and were followed weekly for up to about 15 weeks. The rearrangement joined TRBV7-2 to TRBJ2-7; the D gene is perhaps TRBD1 or TRBD2, each of them matching over 8 bases. The sequence was obtained from an adult who was a healthcare worker with PCR-confirmed SARS-CoV-2 infection or an uninfected control (not recorded which). The sample comprised whole blood. The encoded CDR3 is CASSPGGGRNNYEQYF. The DNA sequence is TGTGCCAGCAGCCCAGGGGGCGGGAGGAATAACTACGAGCAGTACTTC.